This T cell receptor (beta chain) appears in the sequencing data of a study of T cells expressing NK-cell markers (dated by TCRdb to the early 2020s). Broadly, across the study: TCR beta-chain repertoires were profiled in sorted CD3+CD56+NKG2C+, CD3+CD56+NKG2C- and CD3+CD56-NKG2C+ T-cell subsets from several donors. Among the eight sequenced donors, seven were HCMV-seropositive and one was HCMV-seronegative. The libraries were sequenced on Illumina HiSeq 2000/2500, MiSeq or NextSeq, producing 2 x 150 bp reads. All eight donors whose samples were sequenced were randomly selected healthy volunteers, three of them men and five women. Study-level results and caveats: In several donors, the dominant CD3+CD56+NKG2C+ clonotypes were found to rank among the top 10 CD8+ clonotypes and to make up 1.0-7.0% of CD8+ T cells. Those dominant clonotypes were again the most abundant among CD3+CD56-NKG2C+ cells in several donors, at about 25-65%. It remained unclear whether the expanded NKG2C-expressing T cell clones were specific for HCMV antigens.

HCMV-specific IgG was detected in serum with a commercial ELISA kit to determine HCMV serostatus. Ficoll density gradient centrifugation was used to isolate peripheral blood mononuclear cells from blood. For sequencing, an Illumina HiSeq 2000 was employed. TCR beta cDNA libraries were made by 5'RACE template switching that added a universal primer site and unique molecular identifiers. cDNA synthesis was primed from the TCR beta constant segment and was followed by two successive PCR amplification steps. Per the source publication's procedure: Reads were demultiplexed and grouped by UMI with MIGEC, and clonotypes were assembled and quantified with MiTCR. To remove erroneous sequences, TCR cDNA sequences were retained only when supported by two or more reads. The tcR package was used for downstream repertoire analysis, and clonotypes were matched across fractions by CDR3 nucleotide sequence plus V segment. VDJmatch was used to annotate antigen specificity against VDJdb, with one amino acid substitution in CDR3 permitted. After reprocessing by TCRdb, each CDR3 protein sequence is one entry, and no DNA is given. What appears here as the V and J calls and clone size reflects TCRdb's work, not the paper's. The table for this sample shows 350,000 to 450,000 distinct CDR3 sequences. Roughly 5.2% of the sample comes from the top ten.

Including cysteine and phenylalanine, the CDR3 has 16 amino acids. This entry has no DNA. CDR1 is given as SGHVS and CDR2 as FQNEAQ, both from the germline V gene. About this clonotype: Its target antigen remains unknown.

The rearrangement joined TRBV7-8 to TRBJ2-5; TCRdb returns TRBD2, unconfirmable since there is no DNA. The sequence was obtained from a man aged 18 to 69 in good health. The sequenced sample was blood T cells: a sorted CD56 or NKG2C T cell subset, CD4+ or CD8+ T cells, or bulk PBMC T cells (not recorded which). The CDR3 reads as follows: CASSLGRAGGQETQYF.